This TCR beta chain stems from a study of OX40 agonist ivuxolimab in advanced cancers. The data were produced by immunoSEQ multiplex PCR, yet TCRdb's version contains in-frame clones alone and is incomplete. The sample includes roughly 30,000 clones, roughly 90% of them seen just once. This CDR3 region has 15 residues. The clonotype originates from an adult with an advanced solid tumor such as melanoma, head and neck, liver or kidney cancer. The chain recombines TRBV21-1 with TRBJ2-7; the tabulated D call, TRBD1, remains unverified against the DNA. TRBV21-1 is recorded as a pseudogene. Sample: CD4+ or CD8+ T cells sorted from blood, taken in a trial of the OX40 agonist ivuxolimab. DNA for the CDR3: TGTGCCAGCAGTCTCCGGGACAGGGAGGTGTGCGAGCAGTACTTC. Encoded protein: CASSLRDREVCEQYF.